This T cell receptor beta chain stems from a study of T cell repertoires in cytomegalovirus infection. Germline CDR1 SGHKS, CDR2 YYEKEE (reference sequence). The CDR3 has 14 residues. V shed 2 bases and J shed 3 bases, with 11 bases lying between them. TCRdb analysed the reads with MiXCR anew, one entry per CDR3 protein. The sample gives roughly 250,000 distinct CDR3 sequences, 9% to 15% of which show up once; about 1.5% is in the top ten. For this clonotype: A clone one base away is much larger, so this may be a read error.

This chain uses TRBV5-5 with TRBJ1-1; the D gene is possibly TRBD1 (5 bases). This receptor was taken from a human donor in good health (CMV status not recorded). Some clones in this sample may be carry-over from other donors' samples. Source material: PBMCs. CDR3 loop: CASSFYGTDTEAFF. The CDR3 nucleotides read TGTGCCAGCAGCTTTTACGGGACCGACACTGAAGCTTTCTTT.